This TCR beta chain was sequenced in a study of cytomegalovirus exposure and HLA in healthy donors. Study-wide context: The same platform used for the 666 first-cohort repertoires was also used for the 120 or so validation repertoires, as a later analysis reported.

Trimming removed 6 bases at V and 1 base at J, with 14 bases between. CDR3 length equals 15 residues. CDR1 and CDR2 (germline): MNHEY, SVGAGI. The approximately 120-subject validation cohort, separate from the approximately 630-subject first cohort, included the donors. Study-wide findings and caveats: In the roughly 120 validation repertoires, approximately 94% of cluster scores exceeded 0, per a later analysis. A list of 150 or so TCR beta chains associated with cytomegalovirus was given.

About this clone itself: Its matching antigen is unknown.

Sequencing used immunoSEQ multiplex PCR; TCRdb keeps in-frame clones, though not all of them. The data show some 65,000 clones, 95% to 97% seen once. The chain is built from TRBV6-5 and TRBJ2-3; the D is unclear. The origin of this receptor is a man between 18 and 29 years old in good health and CMV-seronegative. Material for sequencing was PBMCs. CDR3 DNA: TGTGCCAGCAGCCGAGGTTTCTACGGCACAGATACGCAGTATTTT. Amino acids: CASSRGFYGTDTQYF.